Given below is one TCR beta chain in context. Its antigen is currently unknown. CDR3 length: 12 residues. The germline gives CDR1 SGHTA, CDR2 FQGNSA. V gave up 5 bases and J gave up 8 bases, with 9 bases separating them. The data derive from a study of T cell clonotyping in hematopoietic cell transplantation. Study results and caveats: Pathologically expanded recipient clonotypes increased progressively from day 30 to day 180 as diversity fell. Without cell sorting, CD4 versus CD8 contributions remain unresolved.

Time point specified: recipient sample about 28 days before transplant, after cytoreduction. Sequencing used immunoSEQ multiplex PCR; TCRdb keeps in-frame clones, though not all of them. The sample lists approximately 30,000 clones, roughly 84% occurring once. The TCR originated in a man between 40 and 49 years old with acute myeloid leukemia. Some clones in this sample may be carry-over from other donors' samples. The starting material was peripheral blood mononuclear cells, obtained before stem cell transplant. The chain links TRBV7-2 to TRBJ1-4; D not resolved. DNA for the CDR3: TGTGCCAGCAGCCGCCGGCAAGAAAAACTGTTTTTT. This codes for CASSRRQEKLFF.